The 5 T cell receptor beta chains reported below all come from one sample, sequenced in a study of blood T cells in healthy people across ages. A second PCR of roughly 7 to 11 cycles used a sample-barcoded 5' primer and a J-beta primer mix. TCRdb independently ran MiXCR on the 5' RACE reads; one entry per CDR3 protein. The sample holds 1.5 million to 2 million distinct CDR3 sequences; approximately 50% are singletons and the top ten take 2.1%. The source material was blood. These receptors all stem from a woman in her forties in good health.

This clonotype was seen once. The gene calls are TRBV10-3 and TRBJ2-5, with D uncertain. Germline V CDR1 and CDR2: ENHRY, SYGVKD. The CDR3 totals 15 residues. V was shortened by 0 bases and J by 0 bases, with 8 bases between the two germline ends. This CDR3 is CAISESGRNQETQYF. DNA of the CDR3: TGTGCCATCAGTGAGTCTGGCAGAAACCAAGAGACCCAGTACTTC.

V gene TRBV7-2 combines with J gene TRBJ1-2; no firm D call. CDR3 length: 16 amino acids. Trimming removed 1 base at V and 4 bases at J, with 16 bases between. Looked up from germline, CDR1 is SGHTA and CDR2 is FQGNSA. In DNA, the CDR3 is TGTGCCAGCAGCTTAGTTATGGGCCCCCGGAGCTATGGCTACACCTTC. Its translation: CASSLVMGPRSYGYTF.

This clonotype was recorded a few times. The chain has TRBV9 and TRBJ1-6, with 7 bases identical to TRBD1. The CDR3 extends over 14 amino acids. V lost 8 bases, J lost 7 bases, and 9 bases stayed unmatched. The germline gives CDR1 SGDLS, CDR2 YYNGEE. The CDR3 nucleotides are TGTGCCAGTTCGACCCGGACAGGAAATTCACCCCTCCACTTT. Translating gives CASSTRTGNSPLHF.

This clonotype was seen at least ten times. V usage is TRBV24-1 and J usage is TRBJ2-5; D unresolved. Trimming took 4 bases from V and 7 from J, leaving 15 bases between them. Germline V gives CDR1 KGHDR, CDR2 SFDVKD. This CDR3 comprises 14 residues. In DNA form, the CDR3 reads TGTGCCACCAGTGACAACGTCCTTCTGGGGACCCAGTACTTC. This translates into CATSDNVLLGTQYF.

For the CDR3, the DNA is TGTGCCAGCTCACCACCCGGCGGGTTGTACAATGAGCAGTTCTTC. Its translation is CASSPPGGLYNEQFF. V and J are TRBV18 and TRBJ2-1; the D gene is possibly TRBD2 (5 bases). The CDR3 is 15 residues long. The V end lost 0 bases, the J end lost 4 bases, and 10 bases lay between the germline ends. Germline V gene lookup returns CDR1 KGHSH and CDR2 LQKENI.